This is a list of T cell receptor beta chains from one sample in a study of CD8 T cells in Susac syndrome. TCRdb recomputed calls from the immunoSEQ multiplex PCR reads with MiXCR, one row per CDR3 protein. The sample lists roughly 330,000 distinct CDR3 sequences; 92% were seen once. The specimen was CD4+ T cells from PBMCs. The receptors were sampled from a human donor with multiple sclerosis. Each CDR3 is given with its conserved first and last residue. A D gene is named only where the DNA matches it firmly. The size entry is marked missing in some rows and otherwise reads once, few, many or a size class.

V	J	size	D	length	CDR3
TRBV3-1	TRBJ2-1	.	.	13	CASSPSNFNEQFF
TRBV25-1	TRBJ1-5	.	.	17	CASSASPRVNGGQPQHF
TRBV12-5	TRBJ2-1	.	.	16	CASGLGAGTYYNEQFF
TRBV7-9	TRBJ2-7	.	.	13	CASSWGTSYEQYF
TRBV9	TRBJ2-4	once	.	17	CASARHETSGAKNIQYF
TRBV19	TRBJ2-1	.	.	16	CASSIGRFSSYNEQFF
TRBV6-5	TRBJ2-1	.	.	13	CASSANSYNEQFF
TRBV7-9	TRBJ1-6	.	TRBD1	13	CASSLTGGNALHF
TRBV7-6	TRBJ2-7	.	TRBD2	16	CASSLGNRLASYEQYF
TRBV19	TRBJ2-3	once	.	11	CATSTTDTQYF
TRBV7-8	TRBJ2-1	.	.	16	CASSLRGQLPYNEQFF
TRBV27	TRBJ1-2	.	TRBD1	16	CASSYRSGQGAGGYTF
TRBV7-2	TRBJ2-7	.	.	14	CASSVRALIYEQYF
TRBV12-3/TRBV12-4	TRBJ2-4	.	TRBD1	15	CASSYRTGGNNIQYF
TRBV15	TRBJ2-1	.	TRBD2	15	CATSPRAGGPNEQFF
TRBV13	TRBJ1-2	.	TRBD1	15	CASSSRTGRFYGYTF
TRBV20-1	TRBJ2-3	.	TRBD2	13	CSARATSGGAIPF
TRBV28	TRBJ1-5	.	.	12	CATLRPNQPQHF
TRBV29-1	TRBJ1-4	.	TRBD1	13	CSVQGQGGEKLFF
TRBV6-1	TRBJ2-3	.	TRBD1	17	CASRTPEGGRGRNTQYF
TRBV29-1	TRBJ2-7	.	TRBD1	11	CSGGQGNEQYF
TRBV24-1	TRBJ1-6	once	.	13	CATSDAHNSPLHF
TRBV5-1	TRBJ2-5	once	.	15	CASRRRTTEQETQYF
TRBV18	TRBJ1-2	.	.	15	CASSPGLTVNYGYTF
TRBV7-2	TRBJ2-3	few	.	12	CASSLYADTQYF
TRBV7-9	TRBJ2-4	.	.	13	CASSLAEKNIQYF
TRBV19	TRBJ2-7	.	TRBD2	14	CASTAGGLGYEQYF
TRBV20-1	TRBJ2-3	.	TRBD2	18	CSATPTSGGRRSTDTQYF
TRBV29-1	TRBJ2-1	.	TRBD2	14	CSVLAGDFYNEQFF
TRBV5-6	TRBJ2-3	.	TRBD1	14	CASSLGQGFDTQYF
TRBV20-1	TRBJ1-5	.	.	13	CSASMSGNQPQHF
TRBV6-1	TRBJ1-2	few	.	13	CASRPGPTRGYTF
TRBV20-1	TRBJ1-2	once	.	16	CSARGVITSGVGGYTF
TRBV14	TRBJ2-6	.	.	14	CASSPGGGANVLTF
TRBV5-1	TRBJ2-6	.	.	14	CASSWQGGANVLTF
TRBV4-1	TRBJ2-2	once	.	18	CASSQASSRSLNTGELFF
TRBV20-1	TRBJ2-1	.	.	12	CSGWRNYNEQFF
TRBV30	TRBJ2-5	.	TRBD2	13	CAWSRGGGETQYF
TRBV5-4	TRBJ2-1	.	TRBD1	14	CASSLSIGGDEQFF